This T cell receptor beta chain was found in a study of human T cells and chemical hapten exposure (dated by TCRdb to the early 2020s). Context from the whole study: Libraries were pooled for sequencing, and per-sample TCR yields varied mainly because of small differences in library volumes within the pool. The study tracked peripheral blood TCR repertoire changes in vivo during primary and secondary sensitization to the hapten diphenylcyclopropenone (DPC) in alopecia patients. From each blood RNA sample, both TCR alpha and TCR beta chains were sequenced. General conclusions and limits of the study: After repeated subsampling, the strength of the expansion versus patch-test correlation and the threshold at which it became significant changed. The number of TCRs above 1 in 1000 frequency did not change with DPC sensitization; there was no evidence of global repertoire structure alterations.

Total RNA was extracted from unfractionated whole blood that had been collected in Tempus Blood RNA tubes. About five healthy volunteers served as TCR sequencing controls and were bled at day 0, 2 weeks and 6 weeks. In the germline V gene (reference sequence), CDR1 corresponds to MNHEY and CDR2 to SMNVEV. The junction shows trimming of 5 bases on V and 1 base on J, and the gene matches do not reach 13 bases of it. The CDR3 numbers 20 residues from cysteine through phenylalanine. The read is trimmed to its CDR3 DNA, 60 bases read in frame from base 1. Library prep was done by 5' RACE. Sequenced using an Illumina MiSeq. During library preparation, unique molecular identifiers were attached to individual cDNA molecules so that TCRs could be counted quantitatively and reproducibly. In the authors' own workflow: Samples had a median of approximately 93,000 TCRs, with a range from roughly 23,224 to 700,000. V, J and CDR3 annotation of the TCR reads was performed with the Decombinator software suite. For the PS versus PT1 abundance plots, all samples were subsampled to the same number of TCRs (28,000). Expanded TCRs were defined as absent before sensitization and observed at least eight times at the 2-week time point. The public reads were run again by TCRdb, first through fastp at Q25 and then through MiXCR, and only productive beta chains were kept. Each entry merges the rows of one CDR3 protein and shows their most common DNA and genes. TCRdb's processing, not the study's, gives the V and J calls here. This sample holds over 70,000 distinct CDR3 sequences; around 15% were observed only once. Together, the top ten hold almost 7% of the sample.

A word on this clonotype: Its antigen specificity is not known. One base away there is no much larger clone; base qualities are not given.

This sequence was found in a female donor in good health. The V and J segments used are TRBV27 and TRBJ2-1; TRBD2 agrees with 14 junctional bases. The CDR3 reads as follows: CASSLTGGLAGAESYNEQFF. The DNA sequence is TGTGCCAGCAGTCTAACTGGGGGACTAGCGGGAGCTGAATCCTACAATGAGCAGTTCTTC.